Below are 23 T cell receptor beta chains sequenced from a single sample in a study of shared clonotypes between healthy human individuals (dated by TCRdb to about 2020). Library preparation employed the immunoSEQ multiplex PCR assay. TCRdb's version of the immuneACCESS table is confined to in-frame rearrangements and falls short of the full clone set. An unresolved V gene accounts for under half of the shortfall where checked; the remainder is of unknown origin. The sample contains nearly 1,000,000 clones, around 80% of them found a single time. The ten largest make up approximately 1.5% of the sample. Sequencing used memory CD4+ T cells sorted from blood. The cell subset or site label, as the study defines it: CD45RA-negative fraction. These receptors were obtained from a man between 18 and 35 years old in good health.

This rearrangement joins TRBV7-8 to TRBJ1-1; D remains unclear. Germline V CDR1 and CDR2: SGHVS, FQNEAQ. The CDR3 loop spans 16 amino acids. V lost 1 base to trimming and J lost 4 bases, with 16 bases between them. CDR3 DNA sequence: TGTGCCAGCAGCTTAGTGGGCACTCGTGGAGGCACTGAAGCTTTCTTT. It codes for CASSLVGTRGGTEAFF.

This clone was found once. The CDR3 loop is CASSFMSTGEYGYTF. CDR3 sequence (DNA): TGCGCCAGCAGCTTCATGAGTACAGGGGAATATGGCTACACCTTC. The V and J genes are TRBV5-1 and TRBJ1-2; 7 nucleotides agree with TRBD1. The junction had 9 bases not matched to a gene; V was cut back by 2 bases and J by 5 bases. The CDR3 spans 15 residues. Germline V gene lookup returns CDR1 SGHRS and CDR2 YFSETQ.

The V call is TRBV11-2, the J call TRBJ2-3; D gene unclear. V was shortened by 2 bases and J by 6 bases, with 9 bases between the two germline ends. The CDR3 has 13 residues. From germline, CDR1 is SGHAT and CDR2 FQNNGV. The chain's CDR3 is CASSLLRSDTQYF. The CDR3 nucleotides are TGTGCCAGCAGCTTACTGCGGTCGGATACGCAGTATTTT.

This clone was seen many times. A junction boundary mismatches the germline segment, possibly from a read error. The V call is TRBV7-7, the J call TRBJ2-2; D is tentatively TRBD1 or TRBD2 (5 bases each). The CDR3 runs to 14 residues. CDR1 is SSHAT, CDR2 FNYEAQ, per germline (reference sequence). This chain's CDR3 is CASSLAFGDRELFF. The CDR3 nucleotides read TGTGCTAGCAGCTTAGCATTTGGGGACCGGGAGCTGTTTTTT.

This chain links TRBV11-2 with TRBJ2-5; tentatively, D is TRBD1 (6 bases). V dropped 1 base and J dropped 5 bases, with 11 bases sitting between them. Looked up from germline, CDR1 is SGHAT and CDR2 is FQNNGV. The CDR3 runs 14 residues. The CDR3 DNA sequence: TGTGCCAGCAGCTTAGGAGACAGGTCGGAGACCCAGTACTTC. Translated, it gives CASSLGDRSETQYF.

This clone showed up just once. The CDR3 DNA sequence: TGTGCCTGGAGTATGGGACAGGTTCTTGGCTACACCTTC. Translated: CAWSMGQVLGYTF. The chain recombines TRBV30 with TRBJ1-2, with TRBD1 identical over 8 bases. CDR1 GTSNPN and CDR2 SVGIG come from the germline V gene (reference sequence). V lost 2 bases and J lost 7; bases outside the gene matches: 6. CDR3 length: 13 amino acids.

The count of this clone is one. The rearrangement uses TRBV5-6 and TRBJ2-1; 7 positions agree with TRBD2. Germline-derived CDR1 and CDR2 are SGHDT and YYEEEE. The CDR3 loop spans 17 amino acids. The trim removed 0 bases at V and 7 bases at J, leaving 13 bases unmatched. As DNA, the CDR3 is TGTGCCAGCAGCTTGGGAGGAGGGGCGGGAGTTTATAATGAGCAGTTCTTC. Encoded protein: CASSLGGGAGVYNEQFF.

This chain uses TRBV2 with TRBJ1-2; the match to TRBD1 covers 7 bases. Germline V gives CDR1 SNHLY, CDR2 FYNNEI. The CDR3 runs 14 residues. J gave up 3 bases and V 3 bases, and 4 bases lay outside the gene matches. The CDR3 DNA reads TGTGCCAGCAGTGAGGTAGGGACAGACTATGGCTACACCTTC. It specifies CASSEVGTDYGYTF.

This clone has more than one count but fewer than ten. This chain connects TRBV9 to TRBJ1-4; 7 nucleotides agree with TRBD1. Looked up from germline, CDR1 is SGDLS and CDR2 is YYNGEE. CDR3 size: 16 residues. Trimming cost V 2 bases and J 5 bases; bases outside gene matches: 9. The CDR3 reads CASSVSTGQLNEKLFF. CDR3 nucleotides: TGTGCCAGCAGCGTTTCCACGGGACAGTTAAATGAAAAACTGTTTTTT.

This sequence joins TRBV7-9 and TRBJ1-1; unclear D gene. This CDR3 is built from 14 residues. CDR1 is SEHNR and CDR2 is FQNEAQ in the germline V gene (reference sequence). Between the trimmed V and J ends, which lost 2 bases and 10 bases, there was a span of 17 bases. In nucleotides, the CDR3 is TGTGCCAGCAGCTTAAGGTCCCCCTTACATGCAGCTTTCTTT. It yields the protein CASSLRSPLHAAFF.

V gene TRBV11-2 combines with J gene TRBJ1-3; maybe TRBD1 (6 bases). The CDR3 runs 14 residues. CDR1 SGHAT and CDR2 FQNNGV come from the germline V gene. V dropped 6 bases and J dropped 8 bases, with 17 bases sitting between them. The CDR3 reads CASSTGTKRDTIYF. CDR3 DNA: TGTGCCAGCAGTACCGGGACAAAACGGGACACCATATATTTT.

A few counts support this clone. The CDR3 nucleotides read TGCGCCAGCAGCCAAGATCCTAGCGGGAGTGGTCACGAGCAGTACTTC. It codes for CASSQDPSGSGHEQYF. The chain joins TRBV4-1 to TRBJ2-7; 10 bases are shared with TRBD2. The V segment lost 0 bases and the J segment 5 bases; nucleotides outside the gene matches: 7. The V gene's germline CDR1 is MGHRA and CDR2 YSYEKL. The length of the CDR3 is 16 residues.

The J gene is TRBJ1-1, the V gene TRBV6-1; 9 bases are a match to TRBD1. This CDR3 spans 14 amino acids. V gave up 5 bases and J gave up 4 bases; unmatched junction bases: 5. The germline V gene encodes CDR1 MNHNS and CDR2 SASEGT. CDR3 in amino acids: CASSLGQGSTEAFF. As DNA, the CDR3 is TGTGCCAGCAGTCTAGGACAGGGGAGCACTGAAGCTTTCTTT.

This rearrangement joins TRBV25-1 to TRBJ1-6; D gene unclear. The CDR3 length is 11 residues. With 5 bases removed from V and 18 bases from J, the gap between germline ends came to 14 bases. Germline CDR1 and CDR2: MGHDK and SYGVNS. CDR3 sequence: CASSLNGICHF. The CDR3 DNA follows: TGTGCCAGCAGTCTAAACGGAATTTGCCACTTT.

The rearrangement joins TRBV6-1 to TRBJ1-1; TRBD1 is a possible D gene (5 bases). Looked up from germline, CDR1 is MNHNS and CDR2 is SASEGT. V was trimmed by 4 bases and J by 4 bases, leaving 19 bases between them. The CDR3 consists of 16 residues. The CDR3 DNA follows: TGTGCCAGCAGTGTGGTCCCAGGGAAGGCGGGCACTGAAGCTTTCTTT. Its protein is CASSVVPGKAGTEAFF.

A few counts support this clone. The rearrangement joins TRBV27 to TRBJ1-2; 9 bases fit TRBD1. This CDR3 spans 18 amino acids. CDR1 and CDR2 (germline): MNHEY, SMNVEV (reference sequence). V lost 3 bases and J lost 4; bases outside the gene matches: 15. The CDR3: CASSFRSSGQGFLYGYTF. In nucleotides, the CDR3 is TGTGCCAGCAGTTTTAGGTCTTCCGGACAGGGGTTCCTCTATGGCTACACCTTC.

V is TRBV5-1 and J is TRBJ2-3; D ambiguous. V was shortened by 0 bases and J by 2 bases, with 10 bases between the two germline ends. The CDR3 has 15 amino acids. Germline CDR1 and CDR2: SGHRS and YFSETQ. CDR3 bases: TGCGCCAGCAGCTTGGGGAGCCCGACCACAGATACGCAGTATTTT. Its protein product is CASSLGSPTTDTQYF.

This chain uses TRBV6-6 with TRBJ2-5; D unresolved. CDR1 and CDR2 from the germline V gene are MNHNY and SVGAGI (reference sequence). V lost 5 bases and J 1 base, leaving 11 bases between the germline ends. The CDR3 has 14 amino acids. The CDR3 is CASSPGLLQETQYF. DNA of the CDR3: TGTGCCAGCAGTCCTGGGCTGCTCCAAGAGACCCAGTACTTC.

This clone was picked up one time. This chain joins TRBV28 and TRBJ1-1; D ambiguous. The germline V gene encodes CDR1 MDHEN and CDR2 SYDVKM. Trimming took off 6 bases at V and 0 bases at J, with 8 bases between the two ends. The CDR3 covers 13 residues. CDR3 sequence: CASSPAVNTEAFF. The CDR3 coding sequence is TGTGCCAGCAGCCCTGCAGTGAACACTGAAGCTTTCTTT.

To note about this clone: The same CDR3 also results from other DNA sequences found in this sample. This rearrangement joins TRBV7-9 to TRBJ2-7, with a possible D match to TRBD1 (5 bases). V lost 2 bases and J lost 3, with 8 bases in between. The germline V gene encodes CDR1 SEHNR and CDR2 FQNEAQ (reference sequence). The CDR3 spans 13 residues. This chain's CDR3 is CASSLLTGYEQYF. For the CDR3, the DNA is TGTGCCAGCAGCTTACTTACAGGCTACGAGCAGTACTTC.

This clone was counted once. V and J are TRBV28 and TRBJ1-2; D gene unclear. V was pared by 3 bases and J by 8 bases, with 10 bases between. Germline lookup yields CDR1 MDHEN and CDR2 SYDVKM. This CDR3 contains 12 residues. CDR3 in amino acids: CASSLVGSGYTF. In nucleotides, the CDR3 is TGTGCCAGCAGTTTGGTAGGGTCGGGCTACACCTTC.

V and J are TRBV27 and TRBJ2-6; a possible D gene is TRBD1 (5 bases). This CDR3 has 16 amino acids. Trimming removed 5 bases at V and 0 bases at J, with 11 bases between. From germline, CDR1 is MNHEY and CDR2 SMNVEV (reference sequence). CDR3 sequence reads: CASSRLDNSGANVLTF. The CDR3 DNA follows: TGTGCCAGCAGTCGATTGGACAACTCTGGGGCCAACGTCCTGACTTTC.

The V and J genes are TRBV6-1 and TRBJ1-1; D is unclear. V lost 6 bases, J lost 3 bases, and 17 bases lay in between. The CDR3 sequence is 15 residues long. The V gene's germline CDR1 is MNHNS and CDR2 SASEGT. CDR3 sequence: CASRPHRREDTEAFF. The CDR3, as DNA: TGTGCCAGCAGGCCCCACAGACGGGAGGACACTGAAGCTTTCTTT.